These 18 T cell receptor beta chains originate from one sample sequenced in a study of cytomegalovirus exposure and HLA in healthy donors. Primers: 60 Vbeta forward and 13 Jbeta reverse. This table comes from immunoSEQ multiplex PCR, and its TCRdb copy is limited to in-frame clones, with some not included. Of hundreds of thousands of clones in the sample, over 80% were seen once. Sequencing was done on a sample of PBMCs. The receptors were gathered from a boy younger than 10 in good health and CMV-seronegative.

The CDR3 sequence is CASSPRQGAPEQYF. The CDR3 coding sequence is TGTGCCAGCAGCCCGCGACAGGGGGCTCCCGAGCAGTACTTC. This rearrangement joins TRBV7-9 to TRBJ2-7; the match to TRBD1 covers 10 bases. The CDR3 consists of 14 residues. Per the germline V gene, CDR1 is SEHNR and CDR2 is FQNEAQ (reference sequence). V was clipped by 5 bases and J by 6 bases; unmatched bases: 7.

The chain links TRBV6-5 to TRBJ2-7, with D possibly matching TRBD2 (5 bases). CDR3 size: 11 residues. Trimming took 10 bases from V and 5 from J, leaving 12 bases between them. Germline V gene lookup returns CDR1 MNHEY and CDR2 SVGAGI. CDR3 region: CAIKVGNEQYF. For the CDR3, the DNA is TGTGCCATAAAGGTCGGGAACGAGCAGTACTTC.

The chain carries TRBV9 and TRBJ1-5; a possible D gene is TRBD1 (6 bases). Per germline, CDR1 SGDLS and CDR2 YYNGEE. Trimming left V 0 bases short and J 5 bases short, with 6 bases between. CDR3 size: 13 residues. The CDR3 region is CASSVEGDQPQHF. The CDR3 bases are TGTGCCAGCAGCGTAGAGGGGGATCAGCCCCAGCATTTT.

The chain joins TRBV5-8 to TRBJ2-3; D not certain. The CDR3 loop spans 12 amino acids. In germline, CDR1 is SGHTS, CDR2 YDEGEE. The V end was cut by 3 bases, the J end by 2 bases, with 4 bases between. The CDR3 reads CASSSYTDTQYF. The CDR3 bases are TGTGCCAGCAGCTCCTACACAGATACGCAGTATTTT.

The chain is built from TRBV30 and TRBJ2-5; 10 nucleotides align to TRBD1. The germline CDR1 and CDR2 sequences are GTSNPN and SVGIG (reference sequence). The CDR3 contains 14 residues. With 8 bases clipped from V and 5 bases from J, the junction kept 11 bases outside the gene matches. CDR3 amino acids: CAGRDRGVIETQYF. CDR3 DNA sequence: TGTGCCGGCCGGGACAGGGGTGTGATCGAGACCCAGTACTTC.

The chain couples TRBV11-2 to TRBJ2-7, with TRBD1 identical over 9 bases. Germline V gene sequence: CDR1 SGHAT, CDR2 FQNNGV. The CDR3 extends over 17 amino acids. J lost 2 bases, V lost 0 bases, and 8 bases had no gene match. The CDR3 region has the DNA TGTGCCAGCAGCTTAGACTCCGGGACAGGGACGACCTACGAGCAGTACTTC. Protein sequence: CASSLDSGTGTTYEQYF.

This clone was found once. V usage is TRBV7-2 and J usage is TRBJ2-7; 9 positions match TRBD2. CDR1 and CDR2 (germline): SGHTA, FQGNSA. Germline trimming cut 3 bases from V and 4 bases from J; bases unmatched to any gene: 1. This CDR3 is built from 13 residues. The DNA for the CDR3 is TGTGCCAGCAGCTTCAGCGGGGGGTACGAGCAGTACTTC. Residues: CASSFSGGYEQYF.

The chain links TRBV9 to TRBJ2-7; unclear D gene. The germline V and J ends were trimmed by 2 bases and 3 bases, with 12 bases remaining between them. The germline V gene encodes CDR1 SGDLS and CDR2 YYNGEE. This CDR3 has 14 residues. CDR3 region: CASSVTEIGYEQYF. The CDR3 coding sequence is TGTGCCAGCAGCGTCACTGAAATCGGCTACGAGCAGTACTTC.

The chain links TRBV6-1 to TRBJ2-5, with TRBD2 identical over 9 bases. Losses at the gene ends were 4 bases for V and 7 bases for J; bases not matched to a gene: 7. This CDR3 has 14 residues. Germline CDR1 and CDR2: MNHNS and SASEGT. The CDR3 here is CASSAGGGASTQYF. CDR3 nucleotide sequence: TGTGCCAGCAGTGCTGGCGGGGGGGCCTCGACCCAGTACTTC.

Written as DNA, the CDR3 is TGTGCCAGCAGTTGGGGGGGAGGGCCTGGGGCCAACGTCCTGACTTTC. This translates into CASSWGGGPGANVLTF. The V gene is TRBV6-5, the J gene TRBJ2-6, with 7 bases lining up with TRBD2. The CDR3 contains 16 residues. Germline CDR1 reads MNHEY; CDR2 reads SVGAGI. V dropped 4 bases and J dropped 2; count of bases not matched to a gene: 5.

The J gene is TRBJ2-3, the V gene TRBV25-1, with D tentatively TRBD2 (6 bases). V was trimmed by 5 bases and J by 5 bases, leaving 11 bases between them. Germline V gene data show CDR1 as MGHDK and CDR2 as SYGVNS. The CDR3 spans 13 residues. The CDR3 coding sequence is TGTGCCAGCAGTATCGGGGGAAGAGATACGCAGTATTTT. Translating gives CASSIGGRDTQYF.

This chain uses TRBV19 with TRBJ2-1; 7 bases line up with TRBD1. The CDR3 totals 15 residues. In germline, CDR1 is LNHDA, CDR2 SQIVND (reference sequence). The V and J ends lost 8 bases and 0 bases, in that order; junction bases with no gene match: 7. The CDR3 loop is CASVGGPSSYNEQFF. The CDR3 nucleotides read TGTGCCAGTGTAGGGGGCCCGAGCTCCTACAATGAGCAGTTCTTC.

This sequence joins TRBV11-3 and TRBJ2-4; D is uncertain. This CDR3 spans 13 amino acids. V was pared by 5 bases and J by 0 bases, with 5 bases between. Germline CDR1 reads SGHNT; CDR2 reads YENEEA. In DNA form, the CDR3 reads TGTGCCAGCAGCGGAGAAGCCAAAAACATTCAGTACTTC. Translated: CASSGEAKNIQYF.

This chain links TRBV10-3 with TRBJ1-2; D unclear. V shed 1 base and J shed 5 bases, with 8 bases lying between them. This CDR3 has 13 amino acids. Germline V gene lookup returns CDR1 ENHRY and CDR2 SYGVKD. The CDR3 DNA is TGTGCCATCAGTGAGTGGAGGGAATATGGCTACACCTTC. This sequence encodes CAISEWREYGYTF.

For the CDR3, the DNA is TGCAGCGTATATCAGGGGGCGACAAGCTATGGCTACACCTTC. This codes for CSVYQGATSYGYTF. The genes are TRBV29-1 and TRBJ1-2; 8 positions match TRBD1. This CDR3 comprises 14 residues. Per germline, CDR1 SQVTM and CDR2 ANQGSEA. V lost 6 bases to trimming and J lost 4 bases; unmatched junction nucleotides: 10.

The chain is built from TRBV27 and TRBJ1-6, with a tentative D call TRBD1 (6 bases). The V end was cut by 0 bases, the J end by 3 bases, with 6 bases between. CDR3 size: 15 residues. Per the germline V gene, CDR1 is MNHEY and CDR2 is SMNVEV (reference sequence). CDR3 in DNA: TGTGCCAGCAGTTTATCGGACAGCTATAATTCACCCCTCCACTTT. Its protein is CASSLSDSYNSPLHF.

CDR3 sequence reads: CASSSSGGPYNEQFF. The CDR3 coding sequence is TGTGCCAGCAGCTCTAGTGGCGGGCCCTACAATGAGCAGTTCTTC. The V gene is TRBV5-6, the J gene TRBJ2-1; tentative D call: TRBD2 (5 bases). The length of the CDR3 is 15 residues. V lost 3 bases, J lost 2 bases, and 12 bases lay in between. Germline CDR1 reads SGHDT; CDR2 reads YYEEEE. The full variable domain, its missing parts supplied by reference TRBV5-6 and TRBJ2-1, is DAGVTQSPTHLIKTRGQQVTLRCSPKSGHDTVSWYQQALGQGPQFIFQYYEEEERQRGNFPDRFSGHQFPNYSSELNVNALLLGDSALYLCASSSSGGPYNEQFFGPGTRLTVL.

This chain joins TRBV6-5 and TRBJ2-5, with D possibly being TRBD2 (6 bases). The germline CDR1 and CDR2 sequences are MNHEY and SVGAGI. Trimming removed 6 bases from V and 1 base from J, with 12 bases in between. The CDR3 has 14 amino acids. In nucleotides, the CDR3 is TGTGCCAGCAGCCAGGGACTGTCCCAAGAGACCCAGTACTTC. This translates into CASSQGLSQETQYF.